The clone carrying this TCR beta chain was counted ten times or more. Its specificity is not known. The data derive from a study of breast tumors, draining lymph nodes, adjacent tissues. The V gene end was trimmed by 4 bases and the J gene end by 5 bases; junction bases not matched to a gene: 7. Germline V CDR1 and CDR2: SEHNR, FQNEAQ (reference sequence). This CDR3 has 15 amino acids. General observations from the study: Findings are consistent with lymph node origin and intratumoral expansion of most tumor T cells. Compared with lymph nodes, tumors were less diverse; compared with nontumor tissue, more. Luminal-like breast cancer showed significantly greater tumor-nontumor repertoire similarity than basal-like breast cancer did. The lymph node origin of tumor T cells was framed as consistent with a hypothesis, not demonstrated.

The lymph nodes were axillary draining lymph nodes from breast cancer patients. TCRdb ran MiXCR on the multiplex PCR reads and lists one entry per CDR3 protein. The sample contains 270,000 or so distinct CDR3 sequences, over 30% of which appear only once. The TCR was taken from a female donor with breast cancer. Some clones in this sample may be carry-over from other donors' samples. The V call is TRBV7-9, the J call TRBJ2-2, with 7 bases lining up with TRBD2. The sequenced sample was axillary lymph node tissue. The CDR3 DNA reads as TGTGCCAGCAGCTCCCCAACAGCGGGGACCGGGGAGCTGTTTTTT. Protein sequence: CASSSPTAGTGELFF.